The 13 T cell receptor beta chains listed next were all sequenced from one sample in a study of control samples from healthy donors and cancer patients. Repertoires were generated with immunoSEQ multiplex PCR, while TCRdb's copy carries only in-frame clones and drops some. The table records about 230,000 clones, about four fifths of them present only once. The sequenced material came from PBMCs. Receptors originate from a woman in her sixties with lung cancer.

To note about this clone: Other nucleotide sequences from this sample produce the same CDR3. The genes are TRBV4-1 and TRBJ1-1; 7 bases fit TRBD1. Germline CDR1 reads MGHRA; CDR2 reads YSYEKL. Trimming took 0 bases from V and 5 from J; bases not matched to a gene: 3. The CDR3 spans 14 residues. CDR3 sequence reads: CASSQDRGRTEAFF. The CDR3 bases are TGCGCCAGCAGCCAAGATAGGGGGCGGACTGAAGCTTTCTTT.

The rearrangement joins TRBV27 to TRBJ1-5; possibly TRBD1 for D (5 bases). The CDR3 has 13 amino acids. The germline V gene has CDR1 MNHEY and CDR2 SMNVEV (reference sequence). V lost 6 bases and J 3 bases, leaving 9 bases between the germline ends. The CDR3 here is CASRGPNNQPQHF. The CDR3 DNA reads TGTGCCAGCAGGGGACCGAACAATCAGCCCCAGCATTTT.

V is TRBV6-5 and J is TRBJ2-7; the D gene is possibly TRBD1 (5 bases). The ends were cut back, 7 bases at V and 6 bases at J, with 22 bases in the middle. There are 15 residues in the CDR3. Looked up from germline, CDR1 is MNHEY and CDR2 is SVGAGI. The CDR3, as DNA: TGTGCCAGCATTTCAGGCGCGGCATCAGGGCCCGAGCAGTACTTC. It yields the protein CASISGAASGPEQYF.

The V call is TRBV2, the J call TRBJ1-4; TRBD1 is a possible D gene (5 bases). Looked up from germline, CDR1 is SNHLY and CDR2 is FYNNEI. Between the trimmed V and J ends, which lost 6 bases and 8 bases, there was a span of 16 bases. The CDR3 has 14 residues. The CDR3, as DNA: TGTGCCAGCAGCCCGCCGGGCGGGGACGAAAAACTGTTTTTT. Its protein product is CASSPPGGDEKLFF.

With respect to this clone: The sample has other DNA sequences that encode this CDR3 too. The chain combines TRBV9 with TRBJ1-5; D is ambiguous. V was cut by 0 bases and J by 3 bases, with 7 bases left in between. Germline-derived CDR1 and CDR2 are SGDLS and YYNGEE. The CDR3 has 14 amino acids. CDR3 in DNA: TGTGCCAGCAGCGTAGACGGTGCCAATCAGCCCCAGCATTTT. Translated: CASSVDGANQPQHF.

This chain links TRBV29-1 with TRBJ2-3, with TRBD2 as a possible D gene (7 bases). Germline V CDR1 and CDR2: SQVTM, ANQGSEA. The CDR3 has 13 residues. V dropped 6 bases and J dropped 3 bases, with 13 bases sitting between them. The CDR3 nucleotides read TGCAGCGTACTACAGGGAGGGACAGATACGCAGTATTTT. It yields the protein CSVLQGGTDTQYF.

This clone was seen a handful of times. The rearrangement links TRBV6-5 to TRBJ2-1, with TRBD2 as a possible D gene (5 bases). The germline gives CDR1 MNHEY, CDR2 SVGAGI. Trimming stripped 6 bases from V and 8 bases from J, with 14 bases between. The CDR3 totals 13 residues. The CDR3 loop reads CASRPGLFYEQFF. The CDR3 DNA reads as TGTGCCAGCAGGCCCGGACTCTTCTATGAGCAGTTCTTC.

Here the CDR3 DNA reads TGTGCCAGCAGTCTACAGGGAGGTAATGAAAAACTGTTTTTT. Its protein is CASSLQGGNEKLFF. The J gene is TRBJ1-4, the V gene TRBV6-5, with D maybe TRBD1 (6 bases). The V and J ends lost 5 bases and 4 bases respectively, with 11 bases between them. The CDR3 is made up of 14 amino acids. CDR1 is MNHEY and CDR2 is SVGAGI in the germline V gene.

The chain is built from TRBV25-1 and TRBJ2-1; 12 nucleotides match TRBD2. The V segment lost 10 bases and the J segment 3 bases; nucleotides outside the gene matches: 1. This CDR3 has 13 amino acids. CDR1 is MGHDK, CDR2 SYGVNS, per germline. The CDR3 nucleotides are TGTGCCACACTAGCGGGAGGCTACAATGAGCAGTTCTTC. Amino acid sequence: CATLAGGYNEQFF. Supplemented by reference TRBV25-1 and TRBJ2-1, the full variable domain reads EADIYQTPRYLVIGTGKKITLECSQTMGHDKMYWYQQDPGMELHLIHYSYGVNSTEKGDLSSESTVSRIRTEHFPLTLESARPSHTSQYLCATLAGGYNEQFFGPGTRLTVL.

The chain combines TRBV7-9 with TRBJ1-2; 8 positions match TRBD1. This CDR3 region has 12 residues. Trimming took 3 bases from V and 11 from J; bases not matched to a gene: 5. Germline loops: CDR1 SEHNR, CDR2 FQNEAQ (reference sequence). CDR3 DNA: TGTGCCAGCAGCTTCGCAGGGGGCACATACACCTTC. This codes for CASSFAGGTYTF.

A few counts support this clone. In DNA, the CDR3 is TGTGCCAGCAGTTGGGACAGGGATGAAAAACTGTTTTTT. It is translated as CASSWDRDEKLFF. This chain links TRBV12-3 or TRBV12-4 with TRBJ1-4; 9 bases map to TRBD1. CDR3 length equals 13 residues. After removal of 4 bases from V and 6 bases from J, the junction contained 0 bases not matched to a gene.

This chain links TRBV11-2 with TRBJ2-2; the D gene is possibly TRBD2 (6 bases). CDR3 length equals 13 residues. With 5 bases removed from V and 7 bases from J, the gap between germline ends came to 11 bases. CDR1 SGHAT and CDR2 FQNNGV come from the germline V gene. CDR3 sequence (DNA): TGTGCCAGCAGCCCTCCGGGAGTCGGGGAGCTGTTTTTT. Amino acids: CASSPPGVGELFF.

The chain employs TRBV19 and TRBJ2-1; no definite D call. The germline V gene encodes CDR1 LNHDA and CDR2 SQIVND (reference sequence). The germline V and J ends were trimmed by 5 bases and 4 bases, with 3 bases remaining between them. The CDR3 runs to 11 residues. The CDR3 protein is CASSYYNEQFF. The CDR3 DNA is TGTGCCAGTAGTTATTACAATGAGCAGTTCTTC.